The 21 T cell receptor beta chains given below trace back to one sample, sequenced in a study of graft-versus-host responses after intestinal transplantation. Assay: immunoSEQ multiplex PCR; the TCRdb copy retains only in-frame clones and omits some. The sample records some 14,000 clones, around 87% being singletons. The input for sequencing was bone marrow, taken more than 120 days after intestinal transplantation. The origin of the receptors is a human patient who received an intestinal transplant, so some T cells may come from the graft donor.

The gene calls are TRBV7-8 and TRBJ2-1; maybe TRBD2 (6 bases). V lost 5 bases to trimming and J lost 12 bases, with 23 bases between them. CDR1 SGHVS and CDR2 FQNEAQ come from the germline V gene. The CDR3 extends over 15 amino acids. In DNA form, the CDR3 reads TGTGCCAGCAGCCTGGGGGGAGTAGAGACGGTAGGGCAGTTCTTC. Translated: CASSLGGVETVGQFF.

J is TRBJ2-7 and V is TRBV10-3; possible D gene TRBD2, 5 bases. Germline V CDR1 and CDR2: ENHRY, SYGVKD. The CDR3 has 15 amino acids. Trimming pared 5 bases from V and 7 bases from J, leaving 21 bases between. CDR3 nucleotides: TGTGCCATCAGTCGAGGGTTGGGCCCTCTAGGAGAGCAGTACTTC. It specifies CAISRGLGPLGEQYF.

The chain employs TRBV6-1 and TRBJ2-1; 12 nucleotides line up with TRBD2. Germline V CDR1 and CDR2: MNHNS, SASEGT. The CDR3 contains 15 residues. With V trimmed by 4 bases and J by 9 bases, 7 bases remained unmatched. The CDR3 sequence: CASSGTSGTGGEQFF. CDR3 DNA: TGTGCCAGCAGTGGGACTAGCGGGACGGGGGGTGAGCAGTTCTTC.

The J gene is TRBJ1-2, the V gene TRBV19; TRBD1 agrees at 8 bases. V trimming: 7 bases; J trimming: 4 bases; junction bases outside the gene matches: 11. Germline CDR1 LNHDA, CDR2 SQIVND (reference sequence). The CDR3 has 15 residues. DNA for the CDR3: TGTGCCAGTACTTTTAAGCAGGGGGCCGCCTATGGCTACACCTTC. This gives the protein CASTFKQGAAYGYTF.

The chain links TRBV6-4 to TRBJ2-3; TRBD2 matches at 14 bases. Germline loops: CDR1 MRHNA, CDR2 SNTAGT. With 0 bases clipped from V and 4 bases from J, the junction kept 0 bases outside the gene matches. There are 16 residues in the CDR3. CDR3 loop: CASSDSTSGRADTQYF. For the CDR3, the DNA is TGTGCCAGCAGTGACTCGACTAGCGGGAGGGCAGATACGCAGTATTTT.

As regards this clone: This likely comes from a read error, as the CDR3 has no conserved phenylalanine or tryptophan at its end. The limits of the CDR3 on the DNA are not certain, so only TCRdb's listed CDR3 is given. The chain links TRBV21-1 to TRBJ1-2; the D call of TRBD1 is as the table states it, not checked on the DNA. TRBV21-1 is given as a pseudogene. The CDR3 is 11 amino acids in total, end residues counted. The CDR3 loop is CASSKALGQGN.

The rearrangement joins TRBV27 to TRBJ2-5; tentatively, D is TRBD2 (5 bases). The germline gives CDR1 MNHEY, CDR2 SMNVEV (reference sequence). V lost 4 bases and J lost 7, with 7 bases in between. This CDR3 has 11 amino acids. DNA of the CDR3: TGTGCCAGCAGTTCCCGGGGGACCCAGTACTTC. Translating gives CASSSRGTQYF.

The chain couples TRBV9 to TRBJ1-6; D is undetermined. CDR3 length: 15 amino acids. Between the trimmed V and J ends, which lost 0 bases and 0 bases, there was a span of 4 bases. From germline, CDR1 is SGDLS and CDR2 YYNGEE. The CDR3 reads CASSVGSSYNSPLHF. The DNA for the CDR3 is TGTGCCAGCAGCGTAGGCTCCTCCTATAATTCACCCCTCCACTTT.

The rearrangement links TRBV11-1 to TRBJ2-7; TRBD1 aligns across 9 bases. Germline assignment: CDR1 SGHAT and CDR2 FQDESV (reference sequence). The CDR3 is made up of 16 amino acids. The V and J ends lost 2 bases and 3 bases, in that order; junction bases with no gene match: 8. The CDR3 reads CASSLSSGQGDYEQYF. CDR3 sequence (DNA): TGTGCCAGCAGCTTAAGTTCGGGACAGGGAGACTACGAGCAGTACTTC.

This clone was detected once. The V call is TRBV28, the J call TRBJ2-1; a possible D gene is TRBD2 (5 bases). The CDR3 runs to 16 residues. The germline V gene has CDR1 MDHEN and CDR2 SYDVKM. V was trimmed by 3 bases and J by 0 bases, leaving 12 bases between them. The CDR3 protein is CASSLWAGRSYNEQFF. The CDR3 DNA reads TGTGCCAGCAGTTTGTGGGCGGGCCGCTCCTACAATGAGCAGTTCTTC. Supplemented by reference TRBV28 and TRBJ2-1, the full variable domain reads DVKVTQSSRYLVKRTGEKVFLECVQDMDHENMFWYRQDPGLGLRLIYFSYDVKMKEKGDIPEGYSVSREKKERFSLILESASTNQTSMYLCASSLWAGRSYNEQFFGPGTRLTVL.

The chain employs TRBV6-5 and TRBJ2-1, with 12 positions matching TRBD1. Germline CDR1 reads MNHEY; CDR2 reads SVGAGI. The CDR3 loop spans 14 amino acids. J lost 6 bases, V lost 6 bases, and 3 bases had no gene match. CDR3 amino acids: CASSPGQGANEQFF. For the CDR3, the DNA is TGTGCCAGCAGCCCGGGACAGGGGGCCAATGAGCAGTTCTTC.

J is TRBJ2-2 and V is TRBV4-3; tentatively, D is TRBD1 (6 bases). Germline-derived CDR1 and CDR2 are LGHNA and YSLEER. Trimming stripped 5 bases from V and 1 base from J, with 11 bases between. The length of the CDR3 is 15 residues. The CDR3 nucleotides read TGCGCCAGCAGCGCCCGGGACATGAACACCGGGGAGCTGTTTTTT. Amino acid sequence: CASSARDMNTGELFF.

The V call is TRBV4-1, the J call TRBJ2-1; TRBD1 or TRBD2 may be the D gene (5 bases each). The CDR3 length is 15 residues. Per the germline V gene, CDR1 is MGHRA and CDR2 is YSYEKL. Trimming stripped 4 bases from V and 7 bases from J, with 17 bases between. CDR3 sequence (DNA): TGCGCCAGCAGCCCCCGGACGGAGGCAGGGAATGAGCAGTTCTTC. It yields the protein CASSPRTEAGNEQFF.

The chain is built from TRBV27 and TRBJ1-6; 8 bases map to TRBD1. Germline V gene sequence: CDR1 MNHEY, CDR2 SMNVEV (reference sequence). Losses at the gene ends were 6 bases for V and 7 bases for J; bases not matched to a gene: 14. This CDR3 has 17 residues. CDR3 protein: CASRLGGQGAKNSPLHF. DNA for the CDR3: TGTGCCAGCAGGCTGGGTGGACAGGGAGCTAAAAATTCACCCCTCCACTTT.

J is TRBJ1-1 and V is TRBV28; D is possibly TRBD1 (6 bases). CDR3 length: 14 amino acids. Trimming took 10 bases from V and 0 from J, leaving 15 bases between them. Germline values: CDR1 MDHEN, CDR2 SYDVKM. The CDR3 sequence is CATRTASLNTEAFF. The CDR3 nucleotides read TGTGCCACAAGGACAGCCAGTCTGAACACTGAAGCTTTCTTT.

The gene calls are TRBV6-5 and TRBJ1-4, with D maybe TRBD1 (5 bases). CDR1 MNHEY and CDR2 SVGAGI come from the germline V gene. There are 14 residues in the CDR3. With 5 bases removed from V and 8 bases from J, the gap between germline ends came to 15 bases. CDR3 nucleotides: TGTGCCAGCAGTGCGCCGGGACTAAGGGAAAAACTGTTTTTT. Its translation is CASSAPGLREKLFF.

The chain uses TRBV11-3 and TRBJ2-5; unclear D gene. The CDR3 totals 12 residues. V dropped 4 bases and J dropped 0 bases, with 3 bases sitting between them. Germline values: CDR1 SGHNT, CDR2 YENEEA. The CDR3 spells CASSWYQETQYF. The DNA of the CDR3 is TGTGCCAGCAGCTGGTACCAAGAGACCCAGTACTTC.

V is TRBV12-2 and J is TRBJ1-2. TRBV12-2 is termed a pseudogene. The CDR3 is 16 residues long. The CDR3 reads CASRSSIEGPNYGYTF. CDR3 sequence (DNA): TGTGCAAGTCGCTCCAGTATAGAAGGGCCTAACTATGGCTACACCTTC.

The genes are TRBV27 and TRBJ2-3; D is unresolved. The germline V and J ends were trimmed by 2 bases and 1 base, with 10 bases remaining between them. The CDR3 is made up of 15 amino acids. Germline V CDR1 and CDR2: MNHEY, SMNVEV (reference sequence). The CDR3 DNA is TGTGCCAGCAGTTTAAATCTCTGGGGCACAGATACGCAGTATTTT. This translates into CASSLNLWGTDTQYF.

CDR3 loop: CASSLRAVNEKLFF. CDR3 coding DNA: TGTGCCAGCAGCTTAAGGGCCGTTAATGAAAAACTGTTTTTT. The V gene is TRBV7-6, the J gene TRBJ1-4; D remains unclear. The CDR3 length is 14 residues. Trimming took 2 bases from V and 4 from J, leaving 8 bases between them. In germline, CDR1 is SGHVS, CDR2 FNYEAQ.

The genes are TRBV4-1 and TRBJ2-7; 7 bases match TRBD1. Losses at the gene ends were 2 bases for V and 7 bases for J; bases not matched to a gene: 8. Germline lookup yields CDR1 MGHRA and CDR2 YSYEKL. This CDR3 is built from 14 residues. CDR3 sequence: CASSQYGQVGEQYF. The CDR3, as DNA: TGCGCCAGCAGCCAATACGGACAGGTGGGGGAGCAGTACTTC.